The clone carrying this T cell receptor (beta chain) was seen only once. The antigen is not known. This entry belongs to a study of radiation and T cells in renal cell carcinoma. About the research overall: Nephrectomy followed 15 Gy stereotactic body radiation by 4 weeks. Points from the study as a whole: Top tumor clonotypes rose in blood 2 weeks post-radiation, then contracted.

Germline V gene lookup returns CDR1 LNHDA and CDR2 SQIVND (reference sequence). V trimming: 3 bases; J trimming: 3 bases; junction bases outside the gene matches: 2. This CDR3 comprises 15 residues. Sequencing was performed with immunoSEQ multiplex PCR; in TCRdb, only in-frame clones are kept and a portion is missing. The repertoire includes 150,000 to 180,000 clones, roughly 90% of them detected once, and roughly 13% sits in the top ten. Time point here: blood 2 weeks post-SBRT. Regarding treatment: 15 Gy SBRT to primary tumor, nephrectomy 4 weeks later. Serial blood draws occurred at baseline and 2 and 4 weeks post-SBRT. This renal cell carcinoma was of the clear cell type.

The sequenced sample was blood, obtained from a patient whose treatment included radiotherapy and nephrectomy. The chain is built from TRBV19 and TRBJ2-3; 11 bases match TRBD2. The source of this sequence is a woman in her 50s with renal cell carcinoma. CDR3: CASSMTSGETDTQYF. CDR3 nucleotides: TGTGCCAGTAGTATGACTAGCGGGGAGACAGATACGCAGTATTTT. Supplemented by reference TRBV19 and TRBJ2-3, the full variable domain reads DGGITQSPKYLFRKEGQNVTLSCEQNLNHDAMYWYRQDPGQGLRLIYYSQIVNDFQKGDIAEGYSVSREKKESFPLTVTSAQKNPTAFYLCASSMTSGETDTQYFGPGTRLTVL.